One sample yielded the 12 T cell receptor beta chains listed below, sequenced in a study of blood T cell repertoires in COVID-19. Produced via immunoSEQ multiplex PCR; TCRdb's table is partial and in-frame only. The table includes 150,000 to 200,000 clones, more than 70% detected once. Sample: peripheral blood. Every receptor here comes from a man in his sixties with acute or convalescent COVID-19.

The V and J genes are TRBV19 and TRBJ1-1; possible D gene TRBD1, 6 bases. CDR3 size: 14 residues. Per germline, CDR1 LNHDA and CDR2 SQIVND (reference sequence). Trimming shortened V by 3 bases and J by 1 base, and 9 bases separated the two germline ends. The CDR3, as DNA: TGTGCCAGTAGTATCACAGGGAGGAACACTGAAGCTTTCTTT. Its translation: CASSITGRNTEAFF.

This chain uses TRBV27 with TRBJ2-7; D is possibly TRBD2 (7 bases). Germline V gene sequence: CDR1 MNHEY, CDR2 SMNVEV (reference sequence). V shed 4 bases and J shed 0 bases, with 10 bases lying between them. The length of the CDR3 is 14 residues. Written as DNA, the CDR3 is TGTGCCAGCAGTTACGGGGGGCGCTCCTACGAGCAGTACTTC. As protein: CASSYGGRSYEQYF.

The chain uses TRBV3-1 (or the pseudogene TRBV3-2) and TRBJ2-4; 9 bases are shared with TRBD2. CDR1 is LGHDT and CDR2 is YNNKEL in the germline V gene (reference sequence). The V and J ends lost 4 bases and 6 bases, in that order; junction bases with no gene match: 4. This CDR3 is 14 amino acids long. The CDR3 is CASSPSSGANIQYF. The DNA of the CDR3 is TGTGCCAGCAGCCCCTCTAGCGGGGCAAACATTCAGTACTTC.

The CDR3 loop is CASSLGIGEGQQYF. CDR3 DNA sequence: TGTGCCAGCAGCTTAGGTATTGGGGAGGGACAGCAGTACTTC. V usage is TRBV11-2 and J usage is TRBJ2-7; 7 bases are a match to TRBD2. The CDR3 runs 14 residues. Germline CDR1 reads SGHAT; CDR2 reads FQNNGV. Germline trimming cut 1 base from V and 8 bases from J; bases unmatched to any gene: 8.

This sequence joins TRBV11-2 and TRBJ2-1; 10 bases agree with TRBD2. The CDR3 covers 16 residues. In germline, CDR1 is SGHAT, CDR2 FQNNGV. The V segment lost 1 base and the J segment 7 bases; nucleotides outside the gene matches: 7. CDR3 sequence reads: CASSLVGLAGVNEQFF. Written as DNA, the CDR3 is TGTGCCAGCAGCTTAGTGGGTCTAGCGGGGGTAAATGAGCAGTTCTTC. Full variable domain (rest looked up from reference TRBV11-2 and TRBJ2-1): EAGVAQSPRYKIIEKRQSVAFWCNPISGHATLYWYQQILGQGPKLLIQFQNNGVVDDSQLPKDRFSAERLKGVDSTLKIQPAKLEDSAVYLCASSLVGLAGVNEQFFGPGTRLTVL.

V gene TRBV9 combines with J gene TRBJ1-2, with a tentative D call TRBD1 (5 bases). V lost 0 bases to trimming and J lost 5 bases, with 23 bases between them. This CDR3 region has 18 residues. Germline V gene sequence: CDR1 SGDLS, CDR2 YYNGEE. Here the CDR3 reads CASSVARGGVREEYGYTF. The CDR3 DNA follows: TGTGCCAGCAGCGTAGCTCGGGGCGGGGTGAGAGAAGAATATGGCTACACCTTC.

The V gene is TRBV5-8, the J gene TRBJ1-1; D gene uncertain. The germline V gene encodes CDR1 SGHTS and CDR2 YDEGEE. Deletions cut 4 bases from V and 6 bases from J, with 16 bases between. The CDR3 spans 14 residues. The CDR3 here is CASSPVIGVPEAFF. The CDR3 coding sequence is TGTGCCAGCAGCCCCGTCATCGGGGTCCCTGAAGCTTTCTTT. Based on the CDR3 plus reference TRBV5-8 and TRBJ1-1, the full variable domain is EAGVTQSPTHLIKTRGQQATLRCSPISGHTSVYWYQQALGLGLQFLLWYDEGEERNRGNFPPRFSGRQFPNYSSELNVNALELEDSALYLCASSPVIGVPEAFFGQGTRLTVV.

The CDR3 spells CASSESAAQHF. The CDR3 nucleotides are TGTGCCAGCAGTGAATCCGCGGCCCAGCATTTT. This chain joins TRBV6-1 and TRBJ1-5; D not resolved. This CDR3 comprises 11 residues. Trimming removed 2 bases from V and 11 bases from J, with 7 bases in between. Germline loops: CDR1 MNHNS, CDR2 SASEGT.

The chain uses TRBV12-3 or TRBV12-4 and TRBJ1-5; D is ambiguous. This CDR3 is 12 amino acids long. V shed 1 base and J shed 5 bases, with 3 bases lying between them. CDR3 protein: CASSLVDQPQHF. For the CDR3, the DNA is TGTGCCAGCAGTTTAGTAGATCAGCCCCAGCATTTT.

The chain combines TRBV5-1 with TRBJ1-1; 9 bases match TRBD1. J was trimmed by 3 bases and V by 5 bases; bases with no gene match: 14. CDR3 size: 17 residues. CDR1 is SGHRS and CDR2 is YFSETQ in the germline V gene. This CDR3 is CASSQPGQGWSYTEAFF. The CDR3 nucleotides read TGCGCCAGCAGTCAGCCGGGACAGGGATGGTCCTACACTGAAGCTTTCTTT.

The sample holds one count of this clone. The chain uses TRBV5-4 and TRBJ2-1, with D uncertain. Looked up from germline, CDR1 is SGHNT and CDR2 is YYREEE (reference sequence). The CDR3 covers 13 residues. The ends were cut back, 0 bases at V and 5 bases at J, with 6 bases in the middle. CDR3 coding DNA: TGTGCCAGCAGCTTGGTTCAGGACAATGAGCAGTTCTTC. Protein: CASSLVQDNEQFF. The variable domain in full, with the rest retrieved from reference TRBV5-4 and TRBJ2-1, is ETGVTQSPTHLIKTRGQQVTLRCSSQSGHNTVSWYQQALGQGPQFIFQYYREEENGRGNFPPRFSGLQFPNYSSELNVNALELDDSALYLCASSLVQDNEQFFGPGTRLTVL.

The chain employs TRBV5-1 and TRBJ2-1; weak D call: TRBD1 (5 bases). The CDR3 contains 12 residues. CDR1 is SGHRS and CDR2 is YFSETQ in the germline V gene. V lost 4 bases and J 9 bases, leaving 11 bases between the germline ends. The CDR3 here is CASSATGSEQFF. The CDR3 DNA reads TGCGCCAGCAGCGCCACAGGTAGTGAGCAGTTCTTC.